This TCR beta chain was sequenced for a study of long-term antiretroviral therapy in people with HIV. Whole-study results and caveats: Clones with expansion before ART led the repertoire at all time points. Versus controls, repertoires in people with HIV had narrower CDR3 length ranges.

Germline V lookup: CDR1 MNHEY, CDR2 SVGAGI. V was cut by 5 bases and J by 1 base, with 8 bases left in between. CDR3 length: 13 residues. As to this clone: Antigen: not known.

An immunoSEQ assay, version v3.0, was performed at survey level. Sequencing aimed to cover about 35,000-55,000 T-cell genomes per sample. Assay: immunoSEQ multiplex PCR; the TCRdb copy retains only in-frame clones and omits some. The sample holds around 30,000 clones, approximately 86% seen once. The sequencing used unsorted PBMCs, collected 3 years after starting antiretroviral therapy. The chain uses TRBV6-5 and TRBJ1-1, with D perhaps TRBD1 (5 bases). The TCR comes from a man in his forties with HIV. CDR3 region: CASSTDRNTEAFF. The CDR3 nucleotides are TGTGCCAGCAGTACAGACAGGAACACTGAAGCTTTCTTT.